The entry that follows covers one T cell receptor (beta chain) sequence. The antigen is unknown. TCRdb ran MiXCR on the reads and lists one entry per CDR3 protein. This repertoire shows approximately 990,000 distinct CDR3 sequences, approximately 33% found once; its top ten account for roughly 12%. These data are taken from a study of T cell repertoires in cytomegalovirus infection. The material sequenced was cultured CD8+ T cells from PBMCs, taken from culture after CMV antigen stimulation. This receptor was identified in a human donor in good health (CMV status not recorded). Some clones in this sample may be carry-over from other donors' samples.

The CDR3 protein is CASSYVAHAQYNEQFF. As DNA, the CDR3 is TGTGCCAGCAGTTACGTCGCCCACGCCCAGTACAATGAGCAGTTCTTC. The chain employs TRBV6-8 and TRBJ2-1; D is ambiguous. This CDR3 comprises 16 residues. CDR1 MNHGY and CDR2 SAAAGT come from the germline V gene. Trimming took 2 bases from V and 4 from J, leaving 15 bases between them.